Listed below are T cell receptor beta chains from one sample, sequenced in a study of cytomegalovirus exposure and HLA in healthy donors. This table comes from immunoSEQ multiplex PCR, and its TCRdb copy is limited to in-frame clones, with some not included. The data show approximately 75,000 clones, around three quarters seen once. Material for sequencing was PBMCs. All receptors derive from a male donor in good health and CMV-seronegative. Both conserved end residues are part of each CDR3. The D gene is left open where the match is weak.

>TRBJ2-5|TRBV28|NA
CASSIQGGGYQETQYF
TGTGCCAGCAGTATTCAGGGGGGTGGGTACCAAGAGACCCAGTACTTC
>TRBJ2-3|TRBV5-1|NA
CASTPGGSSTDTQYF
TGCGCCAGCACCCCTGGGGGCTCTAGCACAGATACGCAGTATTTT
>TRBJ1-5|TRBV19|NA
CASSIAGGQGRNQPQHF
TGTGCCAGTAGTATAGCGGGGGGGCAGGGGCGCAATCAGCCCCAGCATTTT
>TRBJ1-5|TRBV28|TRBD1
CASRGQGNSNQPQHF
TGTGCCAGCAGGGGACAGGGAAATAGCAATCAGCCCCAGCATTTT
>TRBJ1-4|TRBV2|NA
CASSEWPRIGATNEKLFF
TGTGCCAGCAGTGAATGGCCCCGTATAGGAGCAACTAATGAAAAACTGTTTTTT
>TRBJ1-4|TRBV5-1|TRBD1
CASSLGTGPQGEKLFF
TGCGCCAGCAGCTTGGGGACAGGCCCTCAGGGGGAAAAACTGTTTTTT
>TRBJ1-1|TRBV30|NA
CAWKGQMNTEAFF
TGTGCCTGGAAGGGACAAATGAACACTGAAGCTTTCTTT
>TRBJ1-1|TRBV5-4|NA
CASSSPGQQYTEAFF
TGTGCCAGCAGCTCCCCGGGACAACAGTACACTGAAGCTTTCTTT
>TRBJ2-2|TRBV9|NA
CASSPSPPKNTGELFF
TGTGCCAGCAGCCCGAGCCCCCCCAAGAACACCGGGGAGCTGTTTTTT
>TRBJ2-7|TRBV10-2|TRBD2
CASSEGQAGLYYEQYF
TGCGCCAGCAGTGAGGGCCAAGCGGGGCTATACTACGAGCAGTACTTC
>TRBJ2-2|TRBV4-1|TRBD2
CASSQKTPAGGWTGELFF
TGCGCCAGCAGCCAAAAGACCCCGGCGGGGGGGTGGACCGGGGAGCTGTTTTTT
>TRBJ2-5|TRBV9|NA
CASSVRSGVNQETQYF
TGTGCCAGCAGCGTACGGTCGGGGGTGAACCAAGAGACCCAGTACTTC
>TRBJ1-2|TRBV25-1|TRBD1
CASSEYHRGAYGYPF
TGTGCCAGCAGTGAATATCACAGGGGGGCCTATGGCTACCCCTTC
>TRBJ2-3|TRBV6-4|NA
CASSLTRNTDTQYF
TGTGCCAGCAGTTTGACTAGAAACACAGATACGCAGTATTTT
>TRBJ1-4|TRBV19|TRBD1
CASRTPRQGAGEKLFF
TGTGCCAGTAGGACCCCGAGACAGGGGGCGGGCGAAAAACTGTTTTTT
>TRBJ2-7|TRBV6-5|TRBD2
CASSKHRTRLFEQYF
TGTGCCAGCAGTAAACACCGGACTAGGTTGTTCGAGCAGTACTTC
>TRBJ1-1|TRBV29-1|NA
CSVEFRGFGAFF
TGCAGCGTTGAATTTAGAGGATTCGGGGCTTTCTTT
>TRBJ1-5|TRBV4-3|NA
CASSQELVVGNQPQHF
TGCGCCAGCAGCCAAGAACTGGTAGTGGGCAATCAGCCCCAGCATTTT